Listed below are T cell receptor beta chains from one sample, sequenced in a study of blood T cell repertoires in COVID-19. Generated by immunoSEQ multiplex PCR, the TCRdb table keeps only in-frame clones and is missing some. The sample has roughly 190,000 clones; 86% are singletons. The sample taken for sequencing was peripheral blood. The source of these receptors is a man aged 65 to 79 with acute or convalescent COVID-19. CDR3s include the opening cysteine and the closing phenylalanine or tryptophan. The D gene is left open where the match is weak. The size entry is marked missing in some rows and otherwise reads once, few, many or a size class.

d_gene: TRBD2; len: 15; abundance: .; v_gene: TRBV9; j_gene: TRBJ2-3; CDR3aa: CASSPLAGGGDTQYF; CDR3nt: TGTGCCAGCAGCCCACTAGCGGGGGGCGGGGATACGCAGTATTTT
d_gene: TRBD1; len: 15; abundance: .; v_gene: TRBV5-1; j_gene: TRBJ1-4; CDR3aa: CASSAQGAVGEKLFF; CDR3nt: TGCGCCAGCAGCGCTCAGGGGGCAGTGGGTGAAAAACTGTTTTTT
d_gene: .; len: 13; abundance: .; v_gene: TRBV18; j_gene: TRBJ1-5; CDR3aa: CASSLSGNQPQHF; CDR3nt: TGTGCCAGCTCACTATCAGGGAATCAGCCCCAGCATTTT
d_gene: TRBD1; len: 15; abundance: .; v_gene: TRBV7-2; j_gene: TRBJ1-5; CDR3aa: CASSFSLTGSSPQHF; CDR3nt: TGTGCCAGCAGCTTTAGCTTGACAGGGAGTTCGCCCCAGCATTTT
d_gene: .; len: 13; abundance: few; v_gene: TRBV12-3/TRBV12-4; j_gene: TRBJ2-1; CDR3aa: CASSFRASNEQFF; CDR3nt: TGTGCCAGCAGTTTCAGGGCGTCCAATGAGCAGTTCTTC
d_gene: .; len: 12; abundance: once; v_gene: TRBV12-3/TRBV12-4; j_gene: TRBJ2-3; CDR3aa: CASSPGTDTQYF; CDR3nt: TGTGCCAGCAGTCCAGGGACAGATACGCAGTATTTT
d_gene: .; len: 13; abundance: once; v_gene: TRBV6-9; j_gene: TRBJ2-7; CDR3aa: CASNRLNSYEQYF; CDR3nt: TGTGCCAGCAACCGACTTAACTCCTACGAGCAGTACTTC
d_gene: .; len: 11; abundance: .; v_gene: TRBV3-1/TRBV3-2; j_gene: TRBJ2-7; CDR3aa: CASSSSAEQYF; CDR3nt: TGTGCCAGCAGCTCCTCAGCGGAGCAGTACTTC
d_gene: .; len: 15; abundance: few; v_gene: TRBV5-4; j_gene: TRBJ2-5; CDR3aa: CASSLLQGVQETQYF; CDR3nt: TGTGCCAGCAGCTTGTTACAGGGTGTACAAGAGACCCAGTACTTC
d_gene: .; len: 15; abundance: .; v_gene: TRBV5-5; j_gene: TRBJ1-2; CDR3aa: CASSPTGANSGGYTF; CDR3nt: TGTGCCAGCAGCCCCACCGGGGCAAACAGCGGGGGCTACACCTTC
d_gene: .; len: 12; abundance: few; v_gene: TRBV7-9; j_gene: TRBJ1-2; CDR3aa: CASSREDSGYTF; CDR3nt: TGTGCCAGCTCCAGGGAGGATAGTGGCTACACCTTC
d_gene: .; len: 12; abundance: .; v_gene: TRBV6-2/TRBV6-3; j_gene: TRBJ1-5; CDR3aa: CASSEQSSPQHF; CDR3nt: TGTGCCAGCAGCGAACAGTCTTCGCCCCAGCATTTT
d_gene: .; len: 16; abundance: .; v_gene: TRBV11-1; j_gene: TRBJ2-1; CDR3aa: CASSIRGVSSYNEQFF; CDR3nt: TGTGCCAGCAGCATCCGAGGAGTTAGCTCCTACAATGAGCAGTTCTTC
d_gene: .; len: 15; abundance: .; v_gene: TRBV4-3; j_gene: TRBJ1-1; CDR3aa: CASSQDRQRNTEAFF; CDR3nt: TGCGCCAGCAGCCAAGATAGACAGAGGAACACTGAAGCTTTCTTT
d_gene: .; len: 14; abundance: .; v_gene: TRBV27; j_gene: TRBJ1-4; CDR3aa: CASRLGGAGEKLFF; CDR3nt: TGTGCCAGCAGGTTAGGGGGGGCCGGTGAAAAACTGTTTTTT
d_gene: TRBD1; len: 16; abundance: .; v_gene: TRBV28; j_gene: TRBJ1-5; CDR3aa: CASSLGGQGVDQPQHF; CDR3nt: TGTGCCAGCAGTTTAGGGGGACAGGGGGTCGATCAGCCCCAGCATTTT
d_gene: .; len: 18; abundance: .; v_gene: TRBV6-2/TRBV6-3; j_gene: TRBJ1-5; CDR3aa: CASSYSSLRGIGDQPQHF; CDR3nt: TGTGCCAGCAGTTACTCGAGTCTGCGGGGGATCGGGGATCAGCCCCAGCATTTT
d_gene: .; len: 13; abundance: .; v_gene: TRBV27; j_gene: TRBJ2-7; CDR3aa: CASSLAGGYEQYF; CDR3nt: TGTGCCAGCAGTTTGGCCGGAGGCTACGAGCAGTACTTC